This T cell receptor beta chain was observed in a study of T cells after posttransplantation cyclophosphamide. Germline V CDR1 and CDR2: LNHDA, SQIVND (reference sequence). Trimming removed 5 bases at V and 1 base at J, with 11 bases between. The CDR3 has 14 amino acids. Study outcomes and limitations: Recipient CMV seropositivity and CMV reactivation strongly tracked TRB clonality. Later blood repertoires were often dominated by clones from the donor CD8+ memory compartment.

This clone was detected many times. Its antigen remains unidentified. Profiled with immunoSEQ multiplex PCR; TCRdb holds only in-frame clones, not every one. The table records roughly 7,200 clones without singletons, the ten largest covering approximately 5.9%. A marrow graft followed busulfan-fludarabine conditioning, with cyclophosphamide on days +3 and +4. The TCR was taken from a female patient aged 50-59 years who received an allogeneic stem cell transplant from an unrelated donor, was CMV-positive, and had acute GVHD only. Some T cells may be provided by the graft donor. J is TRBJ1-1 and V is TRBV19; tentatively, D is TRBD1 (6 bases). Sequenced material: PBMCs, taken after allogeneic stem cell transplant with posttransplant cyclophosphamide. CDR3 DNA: TGTGCCAGTAGTTTCGGACAGAGGAACACTGAAGCTTTCTTT. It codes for CASSFGQRNTEAFF.